These T cell receptor beta chains were read from a single sample in a study of shared clonotypes between healthy human individuals. This table comes from immunoSEQ multiplex PCR, and its TCRdb copy is limited to in-frame clones, with some not included. Of about 1.5 million clones listed, roughly 95% are singletons. The sample comprised naive CD4+ T cells sorted from blood. The origin of the receptors is a man younger than 40 in good health. CDR3s include the opening cysteine and the closing phenylalanine or tryptophan. A D gene is named only where the DNA matches it firmly. Size tells how often a clone was seen (once, few, many) or the class of an expanded clone, and some rows leave it out.

TRBJ1-1,TRBV27,-,TRBD1,TGTGCCAGGCTCAGGGGGTACACTGAAGCTTTCTTT,CARLRGYTEAFF
TRBJ2-6,TRBV5-4,-,-,TGTGCCAGCAGCTTGAGGTCTGGGGCCAACGTCCTGACTTTC,CASSLRSGANVLTF
TRBJ2-3,TRBV4-1,-,-,TGCGCCAGCAGCTATGTAGGGCGGGTGGGCACAGATACGCAGTATTTT,CASSYVGRVGTDTQYF
TRBJ2-7,TRBV18,-,-,TGTGCCAGCTCACAGCGTACGGGTATCTACGAGCAGTACTTC,CASSQRTGIYEQYF
TRBJ1-5,TRBV19,-,-,TGTGCCAGTAGTATAGCCCCCACAGGGCTCGGATCCAATCAGCCCCAGCATTTT,CASSIAPTGLGSNQPQHF
TRBJ1-2,TRBV30,once,-,TGTGCCTGGAGTCCCGGGGGGTCTGGCTACACCTTC,CAWSPGGSGYTF
TRBJ2-1,TRBV7-2,-,TRBD2,TGTGCCAGCAGCTTGAGGACTAGCGAATACAATGAGCAGTTCTTC,CASSLRTSEYNEQFF
TRBJ2-7,TRBV2,-,-,TGTGCCAGCAGTGCCGGACCAGGGGATGAGCAGTACTTC,CASSAGPGDEQYF
TRBJ1-1,TRBV4-3,-,-,TGCGCCAGCAGCCAAGTCCCGGGACAGAACACTGAAGCTTTCTTT,CASSQVPGQNTEAFF
TRBJ2-5,TRBV15,-,-,TGTGCCACCAGCAGCCTCGGGACAAAGCAAGAGACCCAGTACTTC,CATSSLGTKQETQYF
TRBJ2-1,TRBV9,-,-,TGTGCCAGCAGCGTAGCCCCGGGGCTAGCGCCCAATGAGCAGTTCTTC,CASSVAPGLAPNEQFF
TRBJ2-5,TRBV9,-,-,TGTGCCAGCAGCCCCCGACTAGGAGAGACCCAGTACTTC,CASSPRLGETQYF
TRBJ1-5,TRBV28,-,-,TGTGCCAGCAGCTTGGAGGGGCCCCAGCATTTT,CASSLEGPQHF
TRBJ1-5,TRBV30,once,-,TGTGCCTGGAGCCTTGGGGGGCGTTCATCTCAGCCCCAGCATTTT,CAWSLGGRSSQPQHF
TRBJ1-2,TRBV18,-,TRBD1,TGTGCCAGCTCACCACTTGGACAGGGTATAGCTAACTATGGCTACACCTTC,CASSPLGQGIANYGYTF
TRBJ2-1,TRBV5-1,-,-,TGCGCCAGCAGCCTAAGCTTGGCCAGGGGATACAATGAGCAGTTCTTC,CASSLSLARGYNEQFF
TRBJ2-5,TRBV29-1,-,TRBD2,TGCAGCGTCGGACTAGCGGGAGAGACCCAGTACTTC,CSVGLAGETQYF
TRBJ2-5,TRBV25-1,-,-,TGTGCCAGCAGTGAGGTCAGGGGATTAGGAGAGACCCAGTACTTC,CASSEVRGLGETQYF
TRBJ2-7,TRBV9,-,-,TGTGCCAGCAGCGTAGCAGGGTACGAGCAGTACTTC,CASSVAGYEQYF
TRBJ2-5,TRBV5-4,-,-,TGTGCCAGCAGCCCGTCGGTTGGGGCAGAGACCCAGTACTTC,CASSPSVGAETQYF
TRBJ2-1,TRBV13,-,TRBD1,TGTGCCAGCAGCCCGGGACAGGGGTACAATGAGCAGTTCTTC,CASSPGQGYNEQFF
TRBJ1-1,TRBV14,-,-,TGTGCCAGCAGCCCAATTGGACGGACTGAAGCTTTCTTT,CASSPIGRTEAFF
TRBJ2-5,TRBV5-4,-,-,TGTGCCAGCAGCCCTGACAGGCAAGAGACCCAGTACTTC,CASSPDRQETQYF
TRBJ2-7,TRBV5-1,few,-,TGCGCCAGCAGCTTGGCCGGATTGCCCTACGAGCAGTACTTC,CASSLAGLPYEQYF
TRBJ2-3,TRBV20-1,-,-,TGCAGTGCTGCAAATACAGATACGCAGTATTTT,CSAANTDTQYF
TRBJ1-3,TRBV6-1,-,-,TGTGCCAGCAGTCCGGGGGTCTCTGGAAACACCATATATTTT,CASSPGVSGNTIYF
TRBJ2-7,TRBV2,-,-,TGTGCCAGCTTCGTAGGAGACGAGCAGTACTTC,CASFVGDEQYF
TRBJ2-7,TRBV7-2,-,-,TGTGCCAGCAGCACCCACCTAGGTAGCAGGGTTGGAAACGAGCAGTACTTC,CASSTHLGSRVGNEQYF
TRBJ2-1,TRBV5-1,-,TRBD1,TGCGCCAGCAGCCCGCGACTCCAAACAGGGGACAATGAGCAGTTCTTC,CASSPRLQTGDNEQFF
TRBJ1-1,TRBV5-6,-,-,TGTGCCAGCAGCTTGAGACAGCTGAACACTGAAGCTTTCTTT,CASSLRQLNTEAFF
TRBJ2-7,TRBV11-2,-,TRBD1,TGTGCCAGCACCAAGAGGCCCAGGGGGAGCTTTTACGAGCAGTACTTC,CASTKRPRGSFYEQYF
TRBJ2-2,TRBV10-1,-,-,TGCGCCAGCAGCACAGGACAGAACACCGGGGAGCTGTTTTTT,CASSTGQNTGELFF
TRBJ2-7,TRBV2,-,-,TGTGCCAGCAGACCCAAGGGCTCCTACGAGCAGTACTTC,CASRPKGSYEQYF
TRBJ1-1,TRBV9,-,TRBD1,TGTGCCAGCAGCGTTCGACAGGGTACCCTCGGTGGGACTGAAGCTTTCTTT,CASSVRQGTLGGTEAFF
TRBJ2-2,TRBV28,-,-,TGTGCCAGCAGTTTTCTGACCGGGGAGCTGTTTTTT,CASSFLTGELFF
TRBJ1-1,TRBV30,-,TRBD1,TGTGCCTGGAGTGTACTACAGGGGAAAGCTTTCTTT,CAWSVLQGKAFF
TRBJ2-2,TRBV11-3,-,TRBD1,TGTGCCAGCAGCTTCTCCGGGACAGGGGGCCCCGGGGAGCTGTTTTTT,CASSFSGTGGPGELFF
TRBJ1-1,TRBV20-1,-,-,TGCAGTGCGACTGAGGGATACTCAGCTTTCTTT,CSATEGYSAFF
TRBJ1-5,TRBV29-1,-,-,TGCAGCGTTCAGGATCAGCGGAATATGCCCCAGCATTTT,CSVQDQRNMPQHF
TRBJ2-7,TRBV10-1,-,TRBD2,TGCGCCAGCAGTGAGTCTACTAGCGGGAGTTACGAGCAGTACTTC,CASSESTSGSYEQYF
TRBJ2-3,TRBV5-4,-,-,TGTGCCAGCAGCTGGGGAGGGGGCAGTACAGATACGCAGTATTTT,CASSWGGGSTDTQYF
TRBJ2-2,TRBV5-1,-,-,TGCGCCAGCAGCTTGGCGGGGCATGACACCGGGGAGCTGTTTTTT,CASSLAGHDTGELFF
TRBJ2-3,TRBV10-1,-,TRBD2,TGCGCCAGCAGTAAGGGACTAGCGGGAGTTTCTTATACGCAGTATTTT,CASSKGLAGVSYTQYF
TRBJ2-3,TRBV7-6,-,-,TGTGCCAGCAGCTTACAGGACAGCCCGTCCGCAGATACGCAGTATTTT,CASSLQDSPSADTQYF
TRBJ1-1,TRBV5-6,-,-,TGTGCCAGCAGCTTGCGGCGGGTGACTGAAGCTTTCTTT,CASSLRRVTEAFF
TRBJ2-4,TRBV19,-,TRBD1,TGTGCCAGTAGTCTCCCCGATATCAGGGGGCCCCTAGCCAAAAACATTCAGTACTTC,CASSLPDIRGPLAKNIQYF
TRBJ1-5,TRBV28,few,-,TGTGCCAGCAGTTCGTATTGGCAATCGGATCAGCCCCAGCATTTT,CASSSYWQSDQPQHF